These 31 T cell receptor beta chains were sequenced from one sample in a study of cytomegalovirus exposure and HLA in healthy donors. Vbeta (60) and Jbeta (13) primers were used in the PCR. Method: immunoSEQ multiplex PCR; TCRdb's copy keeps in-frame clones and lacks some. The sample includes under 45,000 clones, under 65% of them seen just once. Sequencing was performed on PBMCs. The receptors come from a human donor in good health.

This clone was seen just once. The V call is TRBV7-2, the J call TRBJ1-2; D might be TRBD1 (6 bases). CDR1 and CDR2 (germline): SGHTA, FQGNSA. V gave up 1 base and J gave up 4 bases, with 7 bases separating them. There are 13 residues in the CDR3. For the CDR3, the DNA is TGTGCCAGCAGCTTAGGGACAGCCTATGGCTACACCTTC. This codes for CASSLGTAYGYTF.

Here the CDR3 reads CASSQAGFGYTEAFF. The CDR3 DNA reads TGCGCCAGCAGCCAAGCAGGGTTTGGGTACACTGAAGCTTTCTTT. The chain links TRBV4-1 to TRBJ1-1; D perhaps matches TRBD1 (5 bases). Trimming cost V 1 base and J 3 bases, with 12 bases left between them. CDR1 is MGHRA, CDR2 YSYEKL, per germline. CDR3 length: 15 residues.

The CDR3 DNA reads TGTGCCAGCAGCCGCGGGGGGGTCTACGAGCAGTACTTC. This sequence encodes CASSRGGVYEQYF. V is TRBV28 and J is TRBJ2-7; TRBD2 aligns across 9 bases. Germline-derived CDR1 and CDR2 are MDHEN and SYDVKM. The CDR3 covers 13 residues. V gave up 6 bases and J gave up 3 bases; unmatched junction bases: 3.

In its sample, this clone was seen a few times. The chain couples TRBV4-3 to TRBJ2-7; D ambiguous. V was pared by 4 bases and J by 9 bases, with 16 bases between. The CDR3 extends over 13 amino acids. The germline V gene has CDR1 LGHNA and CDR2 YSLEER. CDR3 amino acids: CASSPLFGSWQYF. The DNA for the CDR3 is TGCGCCAGCAGCCCCCTGTTCGGGTCCTGGCAGTACTTC.

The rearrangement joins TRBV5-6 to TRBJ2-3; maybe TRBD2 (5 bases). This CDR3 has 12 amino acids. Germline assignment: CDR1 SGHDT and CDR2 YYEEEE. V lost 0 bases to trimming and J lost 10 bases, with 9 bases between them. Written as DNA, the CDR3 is TGTGCCAGCAGCTTGGGGCCGGACTCGCAGTATTTT. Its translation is CASSLGPDSQYF.

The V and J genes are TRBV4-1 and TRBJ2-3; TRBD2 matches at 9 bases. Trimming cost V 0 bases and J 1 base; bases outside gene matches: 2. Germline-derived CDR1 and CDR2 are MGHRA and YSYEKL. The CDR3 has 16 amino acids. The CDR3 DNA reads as TGCGCCAGCAGCCAAGACGTAGCGGGGGGCACAGATACGCAGTATTTT. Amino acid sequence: CASSQDVAGGTDTQYF.

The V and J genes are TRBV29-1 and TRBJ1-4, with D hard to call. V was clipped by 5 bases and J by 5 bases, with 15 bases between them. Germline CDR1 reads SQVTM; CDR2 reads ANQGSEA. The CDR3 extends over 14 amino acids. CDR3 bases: TGCAGCGTTACTACCACAAACCGAAATGAAAAACTGTTTTTT. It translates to CSVTTTNRNEKLFF.

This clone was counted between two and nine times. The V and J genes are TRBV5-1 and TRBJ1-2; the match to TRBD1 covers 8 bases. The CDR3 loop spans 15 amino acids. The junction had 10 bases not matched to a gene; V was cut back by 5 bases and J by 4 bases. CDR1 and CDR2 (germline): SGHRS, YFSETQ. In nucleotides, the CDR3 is TGCGCCAGCAGGGCGACCTCCGGGACAGGCTATGGCTACACCTTC. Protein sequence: CASRATSGTGYGYTF.

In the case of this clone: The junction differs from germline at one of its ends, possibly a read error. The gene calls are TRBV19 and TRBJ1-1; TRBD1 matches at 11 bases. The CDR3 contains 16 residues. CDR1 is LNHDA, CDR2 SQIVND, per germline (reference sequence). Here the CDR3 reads CASSLPPGQGAIEPFF. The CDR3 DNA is TGTGCCAGTAGTCTCCCCCCCGGACAGGGGGCGATTGAACCTTTCTTT.

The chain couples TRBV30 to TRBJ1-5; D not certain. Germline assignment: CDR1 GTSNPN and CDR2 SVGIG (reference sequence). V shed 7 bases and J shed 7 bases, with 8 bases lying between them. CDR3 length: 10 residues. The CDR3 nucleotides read TGTGCCTTGGGAGACCAGCCCCAGCATTTT. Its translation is CALGDQPQHF.

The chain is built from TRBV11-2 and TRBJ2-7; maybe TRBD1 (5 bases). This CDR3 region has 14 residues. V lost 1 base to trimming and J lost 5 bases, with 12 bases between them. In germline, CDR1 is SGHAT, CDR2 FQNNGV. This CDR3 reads CASSLALQGDEQYF. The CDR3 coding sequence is TGTGCCAGCAGCTTAGCCCTCCAGGGCGACGAGCAGTACTTC.

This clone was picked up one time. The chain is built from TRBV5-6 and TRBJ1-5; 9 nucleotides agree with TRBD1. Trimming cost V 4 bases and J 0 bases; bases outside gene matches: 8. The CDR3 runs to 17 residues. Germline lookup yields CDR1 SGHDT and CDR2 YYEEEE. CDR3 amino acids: CASSVYRGHGSNQPQHF. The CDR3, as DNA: TGTGCCAGCAGCGTCTACAGGGGGCATGGTAGCAATCAGCCCCAGCATTTT.

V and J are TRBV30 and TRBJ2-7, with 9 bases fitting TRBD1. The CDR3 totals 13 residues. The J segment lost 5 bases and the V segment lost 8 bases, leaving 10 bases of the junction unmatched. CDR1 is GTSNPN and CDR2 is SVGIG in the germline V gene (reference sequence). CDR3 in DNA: TGTGCCGGGGCATACAGGGGGCTCAACGAGCAGTACTTC. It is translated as CAGAYRGLNEQYF.

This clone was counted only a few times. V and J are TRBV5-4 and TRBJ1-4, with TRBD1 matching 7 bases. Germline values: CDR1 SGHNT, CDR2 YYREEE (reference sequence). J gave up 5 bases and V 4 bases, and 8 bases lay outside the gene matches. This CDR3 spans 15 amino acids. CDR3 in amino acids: CASSRAGTENEKLFF. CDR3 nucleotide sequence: TGTGCCAGCAGCCGGGCCGGGACAGAGAATGAAAAACTGTTTTTT.

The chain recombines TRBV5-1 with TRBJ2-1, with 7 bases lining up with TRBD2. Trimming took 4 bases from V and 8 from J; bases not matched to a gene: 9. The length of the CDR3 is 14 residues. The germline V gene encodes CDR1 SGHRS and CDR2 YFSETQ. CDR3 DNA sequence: TGCGCCAGCAGCCTGACCGGGACTATGTATGAGCAGTTCTTC. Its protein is CASSLTGTMYEQFF.

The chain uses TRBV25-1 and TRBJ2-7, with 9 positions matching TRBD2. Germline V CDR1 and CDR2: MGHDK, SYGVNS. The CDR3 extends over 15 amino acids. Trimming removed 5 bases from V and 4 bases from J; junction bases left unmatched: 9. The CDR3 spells CASSSTLAGRYEQYF. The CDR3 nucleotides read TGTGCCAGCAGTTCTACTCTAGCGGGGAGATACGAGCAGTACTTC.

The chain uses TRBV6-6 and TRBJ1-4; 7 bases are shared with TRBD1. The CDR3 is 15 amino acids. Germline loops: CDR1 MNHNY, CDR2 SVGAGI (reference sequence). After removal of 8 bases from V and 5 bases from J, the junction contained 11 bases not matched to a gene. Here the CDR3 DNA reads TGTGCCAGCTACAGTGGTGGCAGGGGGAATGAAAAACTGTTTTTT. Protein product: CASYSGGRGNEKLFF.

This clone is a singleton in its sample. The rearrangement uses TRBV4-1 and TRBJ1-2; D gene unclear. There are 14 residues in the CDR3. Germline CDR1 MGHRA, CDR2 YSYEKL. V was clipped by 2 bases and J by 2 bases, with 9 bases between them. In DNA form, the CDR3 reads TGCGCCAGCAGCCAATGGGCAGTGAACTATGGCTACACCTTC. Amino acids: CASSQWAVNYGYTF.

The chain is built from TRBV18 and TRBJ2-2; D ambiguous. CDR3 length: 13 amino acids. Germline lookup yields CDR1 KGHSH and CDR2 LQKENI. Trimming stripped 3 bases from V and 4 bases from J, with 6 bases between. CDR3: CASSPAATGELFF. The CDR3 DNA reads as TGTGCCAGCTCACCTGCGGCCACCGGGGAGCTGTTTTTT.

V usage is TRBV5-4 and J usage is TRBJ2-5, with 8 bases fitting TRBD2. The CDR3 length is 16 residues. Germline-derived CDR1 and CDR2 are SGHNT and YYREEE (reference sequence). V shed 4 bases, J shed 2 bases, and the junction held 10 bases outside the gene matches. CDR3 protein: CASSRGGLAVQETQYF. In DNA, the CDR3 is TGTGCCAGCAGCCGGGGGGGGCTAGCGGTACAAGAGACCCAGTACTTC.

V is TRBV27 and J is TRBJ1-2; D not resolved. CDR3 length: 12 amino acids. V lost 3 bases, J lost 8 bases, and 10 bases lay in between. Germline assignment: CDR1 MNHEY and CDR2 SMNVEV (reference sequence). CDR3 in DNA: TGTGCCAGCAGTTTGCGGGGAACGGGCTACACCTTC. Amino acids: CASSLRGTGYTF.

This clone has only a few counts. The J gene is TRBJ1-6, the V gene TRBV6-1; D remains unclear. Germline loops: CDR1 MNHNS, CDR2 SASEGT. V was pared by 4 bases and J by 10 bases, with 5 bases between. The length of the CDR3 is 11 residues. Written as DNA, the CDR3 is TGTGCCAGCAGTGCCGTGTCACCCCTCCACTTT. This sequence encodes CASSAVSPLHF.

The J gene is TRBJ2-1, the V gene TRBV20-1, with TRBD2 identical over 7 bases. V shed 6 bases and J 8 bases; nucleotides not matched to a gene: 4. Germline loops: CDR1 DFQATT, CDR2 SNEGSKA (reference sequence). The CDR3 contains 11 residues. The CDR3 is CSATSADEQFF. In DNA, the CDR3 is TGCAGTGCAACTAGCGCCGATGAGCAGTTCTTC.

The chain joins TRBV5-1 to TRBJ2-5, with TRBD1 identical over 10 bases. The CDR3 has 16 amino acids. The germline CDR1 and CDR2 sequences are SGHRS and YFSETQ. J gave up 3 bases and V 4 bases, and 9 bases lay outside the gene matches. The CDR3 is CASSLWSGTGEETQYF. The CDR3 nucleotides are TGCGCCAGCAGCCTCTGGTCCGGGACAGGGGAAGAGACCCAGTACTTC.

The CDR3: CASSPGLSSTDTQYF. Here the CDR3 DNA reads TGTGCCAGCAGCCCCGGACTTTCTAGCACAGATACGCAGTATTTT. The rearrangement links TRBV7-2 to TRBJ2-3; weak D call: TRBD2 (5 bases). V lost 5 bases and J lost 0, with 12 bases in between. The germline V gene encodes CDR1 SGHTA and CDR2 FQGNSA. There are 15 residues in the CDR3.

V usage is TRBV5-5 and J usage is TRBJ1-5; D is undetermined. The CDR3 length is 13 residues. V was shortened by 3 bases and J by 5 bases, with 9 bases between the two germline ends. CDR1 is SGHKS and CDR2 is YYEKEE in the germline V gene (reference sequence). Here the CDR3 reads CASSSHTDQPQHF. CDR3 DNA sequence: TGTGCCAGCAGCTCCCATACTGATCAGCCCCAGCATTTT.

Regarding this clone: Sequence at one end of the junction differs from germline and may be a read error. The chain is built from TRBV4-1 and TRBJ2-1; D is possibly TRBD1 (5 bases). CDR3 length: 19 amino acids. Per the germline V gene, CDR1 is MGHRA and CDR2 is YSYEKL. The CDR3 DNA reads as TGCGCCAGCAGCGAAGAACCTGGACACGCTCTTCCTTCCTACAATGAGCAGTTCTTC. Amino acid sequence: CASSEEPGHALPSYNEQFF.

CDR3 DNA: TGTGCCAGCAGCCGCGGGGGGGAGGCCTACGAGCAGTACTTC. As protein: CASSRGGEAYEQYF. The chain is built from TRBV9 and TRBJ2-7; 9 nucleotides line up with TRBD2. This CDR3 is built from 14 residues. CDR1 SGDLS and CDR2 YYNGEE come from the germline V gene. J lost 2 bases, V lost 4 bases, and 4 bases had no gene match.

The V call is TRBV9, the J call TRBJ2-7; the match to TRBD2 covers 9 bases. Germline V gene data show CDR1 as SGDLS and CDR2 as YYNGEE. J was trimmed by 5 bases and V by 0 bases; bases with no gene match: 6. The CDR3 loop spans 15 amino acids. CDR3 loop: CASSVAGLADHEQYF. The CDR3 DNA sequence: TGTGCCAGCAGCGTAGCGGGACTAGCTGATCACGAGCAGTACTTC.

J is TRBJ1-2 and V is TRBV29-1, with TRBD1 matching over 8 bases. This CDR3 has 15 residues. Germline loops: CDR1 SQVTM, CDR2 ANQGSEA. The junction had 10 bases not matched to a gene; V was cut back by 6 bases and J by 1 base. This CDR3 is CSVVGQGAVNYGYTF. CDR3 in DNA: TGCAGCGTAGTAGGTCAGGGGGCGGTTAACTATGGCTACACCTTC.

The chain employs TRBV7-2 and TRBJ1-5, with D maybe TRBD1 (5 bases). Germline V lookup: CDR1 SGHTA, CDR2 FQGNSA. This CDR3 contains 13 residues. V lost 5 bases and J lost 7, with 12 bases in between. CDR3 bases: TGTGCCAGCAGCCTCCTGGGGGGGCAGCCCCAGCATTTT. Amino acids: CASSLLGGQPQHF.